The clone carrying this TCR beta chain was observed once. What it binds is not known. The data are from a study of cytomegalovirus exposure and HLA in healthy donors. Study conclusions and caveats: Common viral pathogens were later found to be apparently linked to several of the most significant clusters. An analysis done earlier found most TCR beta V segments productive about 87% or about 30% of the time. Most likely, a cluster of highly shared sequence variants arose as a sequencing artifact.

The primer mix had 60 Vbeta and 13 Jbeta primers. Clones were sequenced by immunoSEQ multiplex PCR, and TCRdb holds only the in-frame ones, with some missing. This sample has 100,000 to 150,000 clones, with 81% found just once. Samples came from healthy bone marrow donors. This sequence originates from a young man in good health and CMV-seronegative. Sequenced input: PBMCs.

The CDR3 DNA reads TGTGCCTGGAGGCAATGGAGCTGGAGAGCCTACGAGCAGTACTTC. It codes for CAWRQWSWRAYEQYF. V usage is TRBV30 and J usage is TRBJ2-7; no clear D. Per germline, CDR1 GTSNPN and CDR2 SVGIG (reference sequence). The CDR3 extends over 15 amino acids. V was shortened by 3 bases and J by 2 bases, with 17 bases between the two germline ends.